This is a list of T cell receptor beta chains from one sample in a study of identical twins. TCRdb re-called the 5' RACE reads through MiXCR, storing one row per CDR3 protein. The repertoire holds under 350,000 distinct CDR3 sequences, with roughly 9.7% as singletons. The sample was also linked to a second study, of yellow fever vaccine responses in identical twins.

Sequencing used CD8+ T cells sorted from blood. The source of these receptors is a young woman in good health. Both conserved end residues are part of each CDR3. Each record gives: J gene, D gene, clone size, V gene, CDR3 DNA, CDR3 protein. D genes are given only for firm matches. Expanded clones are given a class, and other clones once, few, many or no size at all.

j_call: TRBJ2-3; d_call: -; clone_size: few; v_call: TRBV28; cdr3_nt: TGTGCCAGCAGTTCGGTGACGGGGGATACGCAGTATTTT; cdr3_aa: CASSSVTGDTQYF
j_call: TRBJ2-1; d_call: TRBD2; clone_size: -; v_call: TRBV27; cdr3_nt: TGTGCCAGCAGGGTGGGACTAGCAATCGATGAGCAGTTCTTC; cdr3_aa: CASRVGLAIDEQFF
j_call: TRBJ2-1; d_call: -; clone_size: many; v_call: TRBV6-2/TRBV6-3; cdr3_nt: TGTGCCAGCAGTCCCCTGGGGCGGGACCTCCTCGATGAGCAGTTCTTC; cdr3_aa: CASSPLGRDLLDEQFF
j_call: TRBJ2-7; d_call: -; clone_size: many; v_call: TRBV3-1; cdr3_nt: TGTGCCAGCAGCCAAGTATCAGGGTTTGGGACCTACGAGCAGTACTTC; cdr3_aa: CASSQVSGFGTYEQYF
j_call: TRBJ2-5; d_call: -; clone_size: -; v_call: TRBV6-2/TRBV6-3; cdr3_nt: TGTGCCAGCAGTTACTCGACGGGGGTCGCGGAGACCCAGTACTTC; cdr3_aa: CASSYSTGVAETQYF
j_call: TRBJ2-7; d_call: -; clone_size: few; v_call: TRBV7-9; cdr3_nt: TGTGCCAGCAGCCGACCCCAGGAGACGTCCTACGAGCAGTACTTC; cdr3_aa: CASSRPQETSYEQYF
j_call: TRBJ2-5; d_call: TRBD2; clone_size: -; v_call: TRBV29-1; cdr3_nt: TGCAGCGCTCTGGGACTAGGAGAACAAGAGACCCAGTACTTC; cdr3_aa: CSALGLGEQETQYF
j_call: TRBJ1-2; d_call: TRBD1; clone_size: few; v_call: TRBV25-1; cdr3_nt: TGTGCCAGCAGTGGGGCAGGGGGTTGGATATTGGATGGCTACACCTTC; cdr3_aa: CASSGAGGWILDGYTF
j_call: TRBJ2-3; d_call: -; clone_size: few; v_call: TRBV11-2; cdr3_nt: TGTGCCAGCAGCTTAGATCGGGCCGTTACTAGCACAGATACGCAGTATTTT; cdr3_aa: CASSLDRAVTSTDTQYF
j_call: TRBJ1-1; d_call: -; clone_size: -; v_call: TRBV5-1; cdr3_nt: TGCGCCAGCAGCTTGTGGCTGTCAGGGAACACTGAAGCTTTCTTT; cdr3_aa: CASSLWLSGNTEAFF
j_call: TRBJ2-7; d_call: TRBD1; clone_size: few; v_call: TRBV7-2; cdr3_nt: TGTGCCAGCAGCGTCGGGACAGCTAAGACCTACGAGCAGTACTTC; cdr3_aa: CASSVGTAKTYEQYF
j_call: TRBJ2-5; d_call: -; clone_size: -; v_call: TRBV5-1; cdr3_nt: TGCGCCAGCAGACCCACAGGGCCCGGGTCACGGGAGACCCAGTACTTC; cdr3_aa: CASRPTGPGSRETQYF
j_call: TRBJ2-7; d_call: TRBD1; clone_size: many; v_call: TRBV5-6; cdr3_nt: TGTGCCAGCAGTTATGGGACAGGGACCTACGAGCAGTACTTC; cdr3_aa: CASSYGTGTYEQYF
j_call: TRBJ2-7; d_call: TRBD1; clone_size: few; v_call: TRBV7-9; cdr3_nt: TGTGCCAGCAGCTTTCCGGGACAGGGGGACTCCTACGAGCAGTACTTC; cdr3_aa: CASSFPGQGDSYEQYF
j_call: TRBJ2-1; d_call: TRBD2; clone_size: many; v_call: TRBV4-1; cdr3_nt: TGCGCCAGCAGCCCGGGGGGGGCGAGGGCAAATGAGCAGTTCTTC; cdr3_aa: CASSPGGARANEQFF
j_call: TRBJ2-1; d_call: TRBD2; clone_size: many; v_call: TRBV6-2/TRBV6-3; cdr3_nt: TGTGCCAGCTCAGGACTAGCGGATTACAATGAGCAGTTCTTC; cdr3_aa: CASSGLADYNEQFF
j_call: TRBJ1-3; d_call: TRBD1; clone_size: -; v_call: TRBV2; cdr3_nt: TGTGCCAGCAGAGCCGGGACAGGAGTTTCTGGAAACACCATATATTTT; cdr3_aa: CASRAGTGVSGNTIYF
j_call: TRBJ1-2; d_call: -; clone_size: -; v_call: TRBV7-9; cdr3_nt: TGTGCCAGCAGCTCCGGCGAGCCAGGGGGCTACACCTTC; cdr3_aa: CASSSGEPGGYTF
j_call: TRBJ2-3; d_call: -; clone_size: -; v_call: TRBV10-3; cdr3_nt: TGTGCCATCAGAACAGTGACAGATACGCAGTATTTT; cdr3_aa: CAIRTVTDTQYF
j_call: TRBJ2-7; d_call: -; clone_size: few; v_call: TRBV5-4; cdr3_nt: TGTGCCAGCGCCCTGGGGCCCCCGGACGAGCAGTACTTC; cdr3_aa: CASALGPPDEQYF
j_call: TRBJ2-7; d_call: -; clone_size: few; v_call: TRBV7-8; cdr3_nt: TGTGCCAGCAGCCCCCGGGACTTTCCCTACGAGCAGTACTTC; cdr3_aa: CASSPRDFPYEQYF
j_call: TRBJ2-7; d_call: TRBD2; clone_size: -; v_call: TRBV6-2/TRBV6-3; cdr3_nt: TGTGCCAGCAGTTACTCTGGCGGGAGTGTGTACGAGCAGTACTTC; cdr3_aa: CASSYSGGSVYEQYF
j_call: TRBJ2-7; d_call: TRBD2; clone_size: few; v_call: TRBV28; cdr3_nt: TGTGCCAGCAGTTTAGGGGGAGGGATACTTTACGAGCAGTACTTC; cdr3_aa: CASSLGGGILYEQYF
j_call: TRBJ2-7; d_call: TRBD1; clone_size: many; v_call: TRBV20-1; cdr3_nt: TGCAGTGCGGGGGACAGGGACGGACCCTACGAGCAGTACTTC; cdr3_aa: CSAGDRDGPYEQYF